Only a few counts were recorded for the clone carrying this TCR beta chain. This sample stems from a study of T-cell reconstitution after alpha-beta-depleted transplantation in children. CDR3 length: 13 amino acids. V lost 6 bases and J 7 bases, leaving 15 bases between the germline ends. Germline loops: CDR1 ENHRY, CDR2 SYGVKD. Construction of the TCRbeta library involved unique molecular identifiers. MiXCR, applied by TCRdb to the PCR reads, yields one record per CDR3 protein. This sample has around 380,000 distinct CDR3 sequences, with about 11% found just once. The source was PBMCs from the stem cell graft donor, collected from the stem cell graft. The sequence derives from a human donor who donated a stem cell graft to a child with acute myeloid leukemia. The V gene is TRBV10-3, the J gene TRBJ1-1, with D possibly matching TRBD1 (5 bases). In DNA, the CDR3 is TGTGCCATCAGCGAAGGGGCCCCCGGTGAAGCTTTCTTT. This gives the protein CAISEGAPGEAFF.